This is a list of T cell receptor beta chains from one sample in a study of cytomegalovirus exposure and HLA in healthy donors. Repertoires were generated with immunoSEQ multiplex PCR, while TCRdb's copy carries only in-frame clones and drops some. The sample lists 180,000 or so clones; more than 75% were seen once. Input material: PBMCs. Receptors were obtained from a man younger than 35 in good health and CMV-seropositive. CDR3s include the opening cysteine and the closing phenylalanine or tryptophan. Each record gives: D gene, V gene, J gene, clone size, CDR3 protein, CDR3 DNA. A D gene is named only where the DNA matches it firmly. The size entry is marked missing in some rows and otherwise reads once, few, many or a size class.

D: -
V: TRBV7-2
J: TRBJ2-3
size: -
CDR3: CASSLALRSTDTQYF
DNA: TGTGCCAGCAGCTTAGCGCTCAGAAGCACAGATACGCAGTATTTT

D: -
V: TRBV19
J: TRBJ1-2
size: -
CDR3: CASKRTQGLGYTF
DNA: TGTGCCAGTAAACGGACTCAGGGACTGGGCTACACCTTC

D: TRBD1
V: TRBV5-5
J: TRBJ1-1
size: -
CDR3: CASTRQGMNTEAFF
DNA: TGTGCCAGCACCCGACAGGGGATGAACACTGAAGCTTTCTTT

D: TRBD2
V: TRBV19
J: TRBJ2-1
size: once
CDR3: CASTLAGEAYNEQFF
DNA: TGTGCCAGTACGCTAGCGGGAGAAGCTTACAATGAGCAGTTCTTC

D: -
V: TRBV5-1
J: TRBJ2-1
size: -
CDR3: CASRRRADDEQFF
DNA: TGCGCCAGTCGCCGGCGGGCGGACGATGAGCAGTTCTTC

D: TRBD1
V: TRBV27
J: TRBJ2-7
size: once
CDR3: CASSYKQGGHSYEQYF
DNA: TGTGCCAGCAGTTACAAACAGGGGGGCCACTCCTACGAGCAGTACTTC

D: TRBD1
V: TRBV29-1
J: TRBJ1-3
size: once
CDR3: CSVTGQGGNTIYF
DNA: TGCAGCGTGACTGGACAGGGAGGAAACACCATATATTTT

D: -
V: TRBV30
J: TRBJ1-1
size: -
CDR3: CAWSHTPTEAFF
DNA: TGTGCCTGGAGTCATACTCCCACTGAAGCTTTCTTT

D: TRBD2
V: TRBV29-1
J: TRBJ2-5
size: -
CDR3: CSVGGEQETQYF
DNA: TGCAGCGTCGGGGGGGAACAAGAGACCCAGTACTTC

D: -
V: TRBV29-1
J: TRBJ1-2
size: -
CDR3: CSVDGQNNGYTF
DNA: TGCAGCGTTGATGGGCAGAACAATGGCTACACCTTC

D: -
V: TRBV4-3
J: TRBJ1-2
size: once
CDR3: CASSQGAGAEGNYGYTF
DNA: TGCGCCAGCAGCCAGGGTGCGGGAGCGGAAGGAAACTATGGCTACACCTTC

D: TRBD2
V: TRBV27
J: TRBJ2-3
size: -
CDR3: CASSSPKRLAPNTDTQYF
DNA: TGTGCCAGCAGCTCCCCCAAGAGACTAGCGCCCAACACAGATACGCAGTATTTT

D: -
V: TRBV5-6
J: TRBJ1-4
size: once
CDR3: CASSSTSREEKLFF
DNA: TGTGCCAGCAGCTCAACTTCAAGGGAGGAAAAACTGTTTTTT

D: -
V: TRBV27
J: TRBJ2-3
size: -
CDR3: CASSLGAWSDTQYF
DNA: TGTGCCAGCAGTTTAGGGGCTTGGTCAGATACGCAGTATTTT

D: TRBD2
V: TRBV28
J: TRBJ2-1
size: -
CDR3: CASSFYSSGRGNEQFF
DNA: TGTGCCAGCAGTTTCTATTCTAGCGGGAGGGGAAATGAGCAGTTCTTC

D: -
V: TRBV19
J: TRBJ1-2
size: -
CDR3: CASRWEEGYTF
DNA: TGTGCCAGTAGATGGGAGGAGGGCTACACCTTC

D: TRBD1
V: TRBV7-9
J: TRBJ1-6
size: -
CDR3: CASSLIGTGVNSPLHF
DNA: TGTGCCAGCAGCTTAATTGGGACAGGGGTGAATTCACCCCTCCACTTT

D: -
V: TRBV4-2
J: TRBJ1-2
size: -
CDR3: CASSQGEVNYGYTF
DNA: TGTGCCAGCAGCCAAGGGGAGGTGAACTATGGCTACACCTTC

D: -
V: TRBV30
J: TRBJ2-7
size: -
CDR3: CAWDLAGGARDEQYF
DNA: TGTGCCTGGGATCTGGCTGGGGGGGCGCGTGACGAGCAGTACTTC

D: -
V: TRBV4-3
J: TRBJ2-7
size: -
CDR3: CASSQAQTGIYEQYF
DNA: TGCGCCAGCAGCCAAGCCCAAACAGGGATCTACGAGCAGTACTTC

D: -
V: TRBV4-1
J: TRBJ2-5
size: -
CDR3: CASSQDLTAQETQYF
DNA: TGCGCCAGCAGCCAAGATCTGACAGCGCAAGAGACCCAGTACTTC

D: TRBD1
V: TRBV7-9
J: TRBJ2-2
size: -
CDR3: CASSVGTGNTGELFF
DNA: TGTGCCAGCAGCGTCGGGACAGGGAACACCGGGGAGCTGTTTTTT

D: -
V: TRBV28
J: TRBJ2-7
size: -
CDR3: CASSLPGPHYEQYF
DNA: TGTGCCAGCAGTTTACCAGGGCCCCACTACGAGCAGTACTTC

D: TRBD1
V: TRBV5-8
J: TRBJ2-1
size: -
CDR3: CASSYRQGRSNEQFF
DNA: TGTGCCAGCAGCTACCGACAGGGTAGGAGCAATGAGCAGTTCTTC

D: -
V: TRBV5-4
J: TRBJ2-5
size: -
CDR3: CASSLPRGTRGGETQYF
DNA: TGTGCCAGCAGCTTGCCCCGCGGCACCAGGGGCGGAGAGACCCAGTACTTC

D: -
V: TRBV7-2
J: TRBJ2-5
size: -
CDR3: CASSLGGAFQETQYF
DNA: TGTGCCAGCAGCTTAGGCGGGGCCTTTCAAGAGACCCAGTACTTC

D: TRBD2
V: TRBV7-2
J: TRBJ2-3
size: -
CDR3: CASSTRRLAGGHTDTQYF
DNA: TGTGCCAGCAGCACCCGCCGACTAGCGGGGGGGCACACAGATACGCAGTATTTT

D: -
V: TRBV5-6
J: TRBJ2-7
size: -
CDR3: CASTLGAGSYEQYF
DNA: TGTGCCAGCACCCTAGGGGCCGGATCCTACGAGCAGTACTTC

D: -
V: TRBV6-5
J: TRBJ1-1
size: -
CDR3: CASKYSQGRKTEAFF
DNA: TGTGCCAGCAAATACTCGCAGGGGAGAAAGACTGAAGCTTTCTTT

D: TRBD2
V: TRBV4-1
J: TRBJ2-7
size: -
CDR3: CASSQGTSGEAYEQYF
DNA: TGCGCCAGCAGCCAAGGGACTAGCGGGGAGGCCTACGAGCAGTACTTC

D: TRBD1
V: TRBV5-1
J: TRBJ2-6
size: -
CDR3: CASTLGTGGLFGANVLTF
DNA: TGCGCCAGCACCCTTGGGACAGGGGGCTTGTTCGGGGCCAACGTCCTGACTTTC

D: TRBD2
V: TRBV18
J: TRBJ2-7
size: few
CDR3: CASSPRASGRYEQYF
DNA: TGTGCCAGCTCACCACGCGCTAGCGGGAGATACGAGCAGTACTTC

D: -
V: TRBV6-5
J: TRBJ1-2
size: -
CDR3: CASSYSVEGSAGYTF
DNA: TGTGCCAGCAGTTACTCGGTGGAGGGCTCAGCTGGCTACACCTTC

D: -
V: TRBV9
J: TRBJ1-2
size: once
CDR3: CASSHPDDRHHYGYTF
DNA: TGTGCCAGCAGCCACCCCGACGACAGACACCACTATGGCTACACCTTC

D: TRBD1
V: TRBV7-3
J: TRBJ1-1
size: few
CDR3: CASSLAGGEAFF
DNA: TGTGCCAGCAGCCTGGCAGGGGGTGAAGCTTTCTTT

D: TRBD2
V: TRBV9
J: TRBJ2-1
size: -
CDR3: CASSVGGGLRNEQFF
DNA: TGTGCCAGCAGCGTAGGGGGGGGACTGAGGAATGAGCAGTTCTTC

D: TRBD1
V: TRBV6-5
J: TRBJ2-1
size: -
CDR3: CASRDRVTNEQFF
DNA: TGTGCCAGCAGGGACAGGGTTACTAATGAGCAGTTCTTC

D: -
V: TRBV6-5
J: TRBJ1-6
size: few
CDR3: CASSGMGQTLHF
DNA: TGTGCCAGCAGTGGTATGGGACAAACCCTCCACTTT

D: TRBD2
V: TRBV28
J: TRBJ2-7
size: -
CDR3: CASSLSGLAGSDEQYF
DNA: TGTGCCAGCAGTTTATCGGGACTAGCGGGATCGGACGAGCAGTACTTC

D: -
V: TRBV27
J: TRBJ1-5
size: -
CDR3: CASSPTGANIWPQHF
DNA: TGTGCCAGCAGTCCCACAGGTGCAAATATATGGCCCCAGCATTTT

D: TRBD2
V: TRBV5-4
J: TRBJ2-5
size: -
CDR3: CASGTSGSSSQETQYF
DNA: TGTGCCAGCGGGACTAGCGGGAGTTCTTCTCAAGAGACCCAGTACTTC

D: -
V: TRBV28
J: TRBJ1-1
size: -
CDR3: CASSLLSEAFF
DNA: TGTGCCAGCAGTTTACTGTCGGAAGCTTTCTTT

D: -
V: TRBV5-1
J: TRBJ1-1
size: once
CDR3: CASSLGPEAFF
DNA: TGCGCCAGCAGCCTGGGGCCTGAAGCTTTCTTT

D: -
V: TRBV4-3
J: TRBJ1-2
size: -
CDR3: CASSQDRYGYTF
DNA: TGCGCCAGCAGCCAAGACCGCTATGGCTACACCTTC

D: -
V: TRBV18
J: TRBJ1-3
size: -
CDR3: CASSPYREKVGNTIYF
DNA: TGTGCCAGCTCACCCTACAGGGAGAAAGTTGGAAACACCATATATTTT

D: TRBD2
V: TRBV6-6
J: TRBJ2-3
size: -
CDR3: CASKYTETSTDTQYF
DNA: TGTGCCAGCAAGTACACTGAGACTAGCACTGATACGCAGTATTTT

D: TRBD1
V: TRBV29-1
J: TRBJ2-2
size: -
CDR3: CSVTGGGGTGELFF
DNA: TGCAGCGTTACAGGGGGCGGGGGCACCGGGGAGCTGTTTTTT

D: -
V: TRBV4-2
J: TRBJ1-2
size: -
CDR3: CASSHSAGSRGYGYTF
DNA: TGTGCCAGCAGCCACTCCGCCGGGTCCCGGGGCTATGGCTACACCTTC

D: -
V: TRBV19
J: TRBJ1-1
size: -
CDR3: CASSRARAEAFF
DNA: TGTGCCAGTAGCCGCGCTCGGGCTGAAGCTTTCTTT

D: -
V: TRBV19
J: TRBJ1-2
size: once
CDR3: CASRTGYTDSNYGYTF
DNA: TGTGCCAGTAGGACGGGGTACACGGATAGTAACTATGGCTACACCTTC

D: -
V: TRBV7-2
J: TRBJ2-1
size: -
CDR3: CASSRQTPRLSNEQFF
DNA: TGTGCCAGCAGCAGACAGACCCCTCGCCTCTCTAATGAGCAGTTCTTC

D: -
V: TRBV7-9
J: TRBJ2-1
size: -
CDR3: CASSQGRRGDEQFF
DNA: TGTGCCAGCAGCCAAGGGAGGAGGGGCGATGAGCAGTTCTTC